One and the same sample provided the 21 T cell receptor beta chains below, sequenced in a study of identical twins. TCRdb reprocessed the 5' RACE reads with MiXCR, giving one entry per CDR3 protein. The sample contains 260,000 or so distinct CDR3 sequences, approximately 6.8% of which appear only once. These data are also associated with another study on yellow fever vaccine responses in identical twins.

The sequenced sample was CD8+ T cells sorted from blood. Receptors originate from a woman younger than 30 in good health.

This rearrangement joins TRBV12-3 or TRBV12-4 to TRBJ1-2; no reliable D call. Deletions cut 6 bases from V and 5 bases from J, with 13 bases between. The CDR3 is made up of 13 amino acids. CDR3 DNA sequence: TGTGCCAGCAGGACGTCGGAGTTGTATGGCTACACCTTC. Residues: CASRTSELYGYTF.

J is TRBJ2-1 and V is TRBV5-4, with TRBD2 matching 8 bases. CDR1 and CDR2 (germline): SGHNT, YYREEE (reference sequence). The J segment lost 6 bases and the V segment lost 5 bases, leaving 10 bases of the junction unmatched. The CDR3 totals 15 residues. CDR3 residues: CASSGTTRGGNEQFF. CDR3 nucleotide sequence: TGTGCCAGCAGTGGAACTACCCGGGGGGGCAATGAGCAGTTCTTC.

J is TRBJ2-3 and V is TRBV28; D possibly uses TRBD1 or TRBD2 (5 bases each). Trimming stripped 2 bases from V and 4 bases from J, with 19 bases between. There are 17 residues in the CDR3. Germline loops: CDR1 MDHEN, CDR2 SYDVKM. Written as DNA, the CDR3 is TGTGCCAGCAGTTTAGGGGACCGAGGAAAACCTCCAGATACGCAGTATTTT. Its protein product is CASSLGDRGKPPDTQYF.

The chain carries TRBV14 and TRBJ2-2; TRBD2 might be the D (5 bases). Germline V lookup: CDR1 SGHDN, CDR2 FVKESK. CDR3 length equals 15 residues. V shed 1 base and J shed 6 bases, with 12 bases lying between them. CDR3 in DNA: TGTGCCAGCAGCCAAGGGCCGGGGAAGGCCGGGGAGCTGTTTTTT. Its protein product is CASSQGPGKAGELFF.

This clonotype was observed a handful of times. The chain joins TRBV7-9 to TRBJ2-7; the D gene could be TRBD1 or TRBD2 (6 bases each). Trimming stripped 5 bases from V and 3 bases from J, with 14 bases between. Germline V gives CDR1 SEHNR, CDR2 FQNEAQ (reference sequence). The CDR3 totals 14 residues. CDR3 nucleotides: TGTGCCAGCAGCGGGCAGGGGAGGCTCTACGAGCAGTACGTC. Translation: CASSGQGRLYEQYV.

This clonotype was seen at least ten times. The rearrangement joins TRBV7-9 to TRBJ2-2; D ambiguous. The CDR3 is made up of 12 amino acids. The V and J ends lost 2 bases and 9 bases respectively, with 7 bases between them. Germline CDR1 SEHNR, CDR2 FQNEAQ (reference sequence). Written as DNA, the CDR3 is TGTGCCAGCAGCTTATACGAGTGGGAGCTGTTTTTT. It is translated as CASSLYEWELFF.

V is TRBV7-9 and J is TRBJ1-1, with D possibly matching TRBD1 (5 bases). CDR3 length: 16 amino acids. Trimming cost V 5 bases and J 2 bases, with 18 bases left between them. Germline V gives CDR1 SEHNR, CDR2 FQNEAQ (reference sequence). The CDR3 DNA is TGTGCCAGCAGCCCCTTAATAGGCCAGGGAAACACTGAAGCTTTCTTT. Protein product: CASSPLIGQGNTEAFF.

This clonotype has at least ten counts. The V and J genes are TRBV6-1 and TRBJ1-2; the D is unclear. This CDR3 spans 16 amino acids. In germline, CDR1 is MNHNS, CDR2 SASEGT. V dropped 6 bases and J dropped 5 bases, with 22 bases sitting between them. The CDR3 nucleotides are TGTGCCAGCAGCCCAATTGTGTACGAAAAAGGGTATGGCTACACCTTC. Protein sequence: CASSPIVYEKGYGYTF.

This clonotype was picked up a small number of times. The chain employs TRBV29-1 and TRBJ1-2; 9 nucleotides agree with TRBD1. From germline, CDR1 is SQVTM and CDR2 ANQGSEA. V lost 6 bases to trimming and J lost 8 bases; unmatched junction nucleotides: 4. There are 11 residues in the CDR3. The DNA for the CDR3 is TGCAGCGTCCGGGACAGGGACGGCTACACCTTC. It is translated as CSVRDRDGYTF.

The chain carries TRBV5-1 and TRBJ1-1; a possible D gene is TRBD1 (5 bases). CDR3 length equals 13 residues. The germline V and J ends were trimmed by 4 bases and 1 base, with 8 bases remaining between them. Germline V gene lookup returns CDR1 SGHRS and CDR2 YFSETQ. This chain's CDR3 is CASSNGQNTEAFF. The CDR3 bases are TGCGCCAGCAGCAACGGACAGAACACTGAAGCTTTCTTT.

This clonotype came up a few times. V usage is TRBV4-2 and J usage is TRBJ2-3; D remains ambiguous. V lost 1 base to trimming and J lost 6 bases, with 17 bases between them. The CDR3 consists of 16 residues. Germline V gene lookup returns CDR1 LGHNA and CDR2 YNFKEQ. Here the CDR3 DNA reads TGTGCCAGCAGCCAAGCTACCCTAGGATCTATTGATACGCAGTATTTT. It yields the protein CASSQATLGSIDTQYF.

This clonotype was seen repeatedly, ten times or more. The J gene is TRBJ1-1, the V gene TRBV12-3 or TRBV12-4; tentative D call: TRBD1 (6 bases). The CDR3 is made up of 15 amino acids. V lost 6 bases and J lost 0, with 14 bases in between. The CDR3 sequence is CASSLKQGLNTEAFF. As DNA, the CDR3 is TGTGCCAGCAGCCTAAAACAGGGCTTGAACACTGAAGCTTTCTTT.

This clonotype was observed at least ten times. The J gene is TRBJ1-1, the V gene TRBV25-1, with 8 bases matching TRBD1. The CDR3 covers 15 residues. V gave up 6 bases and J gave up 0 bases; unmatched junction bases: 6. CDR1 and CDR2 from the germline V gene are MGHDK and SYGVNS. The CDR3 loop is CASSPRTGMNTEAFF. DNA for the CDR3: TGTGCCAGCAGCCCGAGGACAGGGATGAACACTGAAGCTTTCTTT. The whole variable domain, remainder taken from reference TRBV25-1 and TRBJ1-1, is EADIYQTPRYLVIGTGKKITLECSQTMGHDKMYWYQQDPGMELHLIHYSYGVNSTEKGDLSSESTVSRIRTEHFPLTLESARPSHTSQYLCASSPRTGMNTEAFFGQGTRLTVV.

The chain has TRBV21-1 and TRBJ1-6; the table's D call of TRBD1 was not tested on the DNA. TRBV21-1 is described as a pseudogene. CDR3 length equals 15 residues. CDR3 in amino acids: CASSSLTGYNSPLHF. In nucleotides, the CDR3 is TGTGCCAGCAGCAGCTTGACAGGTTATAATTCACCCCTCCACTTT.

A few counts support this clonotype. DNA for the CDR3: TGTGCCAGCAGCCCGACGGAGGGGAGAATGAACACTGAAGCTTTCTTT. Translation: CASSPTEGRMNTEAFF. The chain is built from TRBV7-8 and TRBJ1-1; possible D gene TRBD1, 5 bases. The CDR3 has 16 amino acids. V lost 5 bases and J 0 bases, leaving 16 bases between the germline ends. Looked up from germline, CDR1 is SGHVS and CDR2 is FQNEAQ. The entire variable domain, with the rest obtained from reference TRBV7-8 and TRBJ1-1, is as follows: GAGVSQSPRYKVAKRGQDVALRCDPISGHVSLFWYQQALGQGPEFLTYFQNEAQLDKSGLPSDRFFAERPEGSVSTLKIQRTQQEDSAVYLCASSPTEGRMNTEAFFGQGTRLTVV.

The CDR3 spells CASSEYASGSNEQFF. The CDR3 DNA reads TGTGCCAGCAGTGAATACGCTAGCGGGAGCAATGAGCAGTTCTTC. This chain links TRBV6-1 with TRBJ2-1, with 10 bases that match TRBD2. CDR3 size: 15 residues. V lost 2 bases to trimming and J lost 6 bases; unmatched junction nucleotides: 4. Germline CDR1 MNHNS, CDR2 SASEGT.

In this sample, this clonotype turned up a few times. CDR3 nucleotide sequence: TGTGCCAGCAGCTCCTTAATTAGGGGTTTTGAAGCTTTCTTT. Translation: CASSSLIRGFEAFF. The genes are TRBV5-8 and TRBJ1-1; weak D call: TRBD1 (5 bases). The CDR3 extends over 14 amino acids. Germline assignment: CDR1 SGHTS and CDR2 YDEGEE. V gave up 3 bases and J gave up 7 bases, with 16 bases separating them.

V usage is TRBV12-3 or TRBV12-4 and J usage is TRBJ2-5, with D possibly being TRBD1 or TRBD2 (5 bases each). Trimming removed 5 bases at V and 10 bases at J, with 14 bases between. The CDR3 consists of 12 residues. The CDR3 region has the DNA TGTGCCAGCAGTCAGGGACGAATGGGCCAGTACTTC. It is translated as CASSQGRMGQYF.

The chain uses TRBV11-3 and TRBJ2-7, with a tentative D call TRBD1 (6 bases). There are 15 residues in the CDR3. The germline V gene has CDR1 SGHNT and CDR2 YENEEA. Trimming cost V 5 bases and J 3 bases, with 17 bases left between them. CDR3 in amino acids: CASSHTGTRNYEQYF. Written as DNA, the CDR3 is TGTGCCAGCAGCCATACCGGGACACGGAACTACGAGCAGTACTTC.

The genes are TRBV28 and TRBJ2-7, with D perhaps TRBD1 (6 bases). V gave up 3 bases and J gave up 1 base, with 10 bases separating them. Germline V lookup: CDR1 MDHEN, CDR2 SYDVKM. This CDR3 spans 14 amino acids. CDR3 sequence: CASSFGQISYEQYF. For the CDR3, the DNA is TGTGCCAGCAGTTTTGGACAGATATCCTACGAGCAGTACTTC.

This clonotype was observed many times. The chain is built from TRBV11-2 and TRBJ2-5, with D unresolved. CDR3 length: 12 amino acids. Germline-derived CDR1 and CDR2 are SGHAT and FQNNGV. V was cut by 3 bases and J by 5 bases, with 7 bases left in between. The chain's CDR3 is CASSLLGETQYF. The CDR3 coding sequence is TGTGCCAGCAGCTTGTTAGGGGAGACCCAGTACTTC.